Below, one T cell receptor beta chain is given with its context. This sample is drawn from a study of blood T cell repertoires in COVID-19. Germline loops: CDR1 MNHNS, CDR2 SASEGT. CDR3 length: 16 residues. Trimming cost V 2 bases and J 0 bases, with 11 bases left between them. The repertoire was sequenced with immunoSEQ multiplex PCR; TCRdb's copy has only in-frame clones and lacks some. The top ten hold 4.5% to 6% of the sample, which has some 210,000 clones, 84% seen once. The sequenced sample consisted of peripheral blood. The receptor was isolated from a woman in her seventies with active or convalescent COVID-19. This chain joins TRBV6-1 and TRBJ2-4; D remains unclear. The CDR3 spells CASSEQLRLAKNIQYF. CDR3 bases: TGTGCCAGCAGTGAACAGCTCAGGCTAGCCAAAAACATTCAGTACTTC.